This passage covers 18 T cell receptor beta chains from one sample sequenced in a study of identical twins. Each CDR3 protein is one row after TCRdb ran MiXCR on the 5' RACE reads. The repertoire holds 450,000 or so distinct CDR3 sequences, with more than 20% as singletons. These data also formed part of another study, on T cells expressing NK-cell markers.

Sequenced material: CD4+ T cells sorted from blood. These receptors all come from a woman aged 18-30 years in good health.

This clonotype was counted a few times. The rearrangement joins TRBV10-3 to TRBJ2-2; weak D call: TRBD1 (5 bases). Germline V gene sequence: CDR1 ENHRY, CDR2 SYGVKD. This CDR3 is 15 amino acids long. V was shortened by 2 bases and J by 1 base, with 8 bases between the two germline ends. The CDR3 reads CAISELQGNTGELFF. Here the CDR3 DNA reads TGTGCCATCAGTGAGCTCCAGGGGAACACCGGGGAGCTGTTTTTT.

This clonotype was picked up a small number of times. The chain uses TRBV21-1 and TRBJ1-2; TRBD1, the table's D call, was not compared with the DNA. TRBV21-1 is listed as a pseudogene. There are 14 residues in the CDR3. The CDR3 nucleotides are TGTGCCAGCAGCCCCCGGAGCCCCCTCTATGGCTACACCTTC. It encodes CASSPRSPLYGYTF.

CDR3 amino acids: CASSQVAGGGWNEQFF. The CDR3 DNA reads TGTGCCAGCAGCCAAGTAGCGGGAGGGGGCTGGAATGAGCAGTTCTTC. The chain uses TRBV4-2 and TRBJ2-1; 11 bases map to TRBD2. The V segment lost 1 base and the J segment 7 bases; nucleotides outside the gene matches: 6. The CDR3 has 16 residues. Germline CDR1 and CDR2: LGHNA and YNFKEQ.

The genes are TRBV18 and TRBJ2-1, with 10 bases fitting TRBD2. The germline gives CDR1 KGHSH, CDR2 LQKENI. The trim removed 0 bases at V and 4 bases at J, leaving 3 bases unmatched. The CDR3 runs 16 residues. CDR3 coding DNA: TGTGCCAGCTCACCACCGAGCGGGGGGGATTACAATGAGCAGTTCTTC. It yields the protein CASSPPSGGDYNEQFF.

The rearrangement uses TRBV9 and TRBJ2-1; 12 positions agree with TRBD2. The CDR3 sequence is 14 residues long. Trimming at V came to 4 bases and at J to 15 bases, leaving 11 bases not matched to a gene. The germline V gene has CDR1 SGDLS and CDR2 YYNGEE. CDR3 loop: CASSPQTSGSRLFF. For the CDR3, the DNA is TGTGCCAGCAGCCCTCAGACTAGCGGGAGCCGGCTGTTCTTC.

This clonotype was found a few times. This chain connects TRBV12-3 or TRBV12-4 to TRBJ2-5, with D hard to call. CDR3 length equals 15 residues. Trimming cost V 3 bases and J 5 bases, with 16 bases left between them. The CDR3 coding sequence is TGTGCCAGCAGTTTCCGGACGGCCCCCGGTGAGACCCAGTACTTC. Its protein product is CASSFRTAPGETQYF.

In its sample, this clonotype was seen a few times. This sequence joins TRBV6-4 and TRBJ1-1; weak D call: TRBD1 (6 bases). Germline CDR1 reads MRHNA; CDR2 reads SNTAGT. CDR3 size: 18 residues. V was clipped by 5 bases and J by 2 bases, with 24 bases between them. This CDR3 is CASSLNWVGNRANTEAFF. The CDR3 nucleotides read TGTGCCAGCAGTTTGAACTGGGTAGGGAACAGGGCTAACACTGAAGCTTTCTTT.

This chain joins TRBV20-1 and TRBJ2-7; the match to TRBD2 covers 7 bases. Trimming took 1 base from V and 6 from J; bases not matched to a gene: 12. Germline V gives CDR1 DFQATT, CDR2 SNEGSKA (reference sequence). This CDR3 region has 15 residues. Here the CDR3 reads CSARGLTGGRREQYF. The CDR3 DNA follows: TGCAGTGCTAGAGGGCTAACGGGAGGACGTCGCGAGCAGTACTTC.

This clonotype was found a few times. The chain uses TRBV5-6 and TRBJ2-1; TRBD1 matches at 9 bases. The CDR3 extends over 13 amino acids. V trimming: 4 bases; J trimming: 10 bases; junction bases outside the gene matches: 6. Germline CDR1 reads SGHDT; CDR2 reads YYEEEE. CDR3: CASSRTGVREQFF. The CDR3 region has the DNA TGTGCCAGCAGCCGGACAGGGGTAAGAGAGCAGTTCTTC. Looking up the rest from reference TRBV5-6 and TRBJ2-1 gives the full variable domain: DAGVTQSPTHLIKTRGQQVTLRCSPKSGHDTVSWYQQALGQGPQFIFQYYEEEERQRGNFPDRFSGHQFPNYSSELNVNALLLGDSALYLCASSRTGVREQFFGPGTRLTVL.

The chain carries TRBV10-2 and TRBJ2-7; TRBD2 is a possible D gene (6 bases). The CDR3 is 14 amino acids. Germline CDR1 and CDR2: WSHSY and SAAADI. The V end was cut by 3 bases, the J end by 2 bases, with 11 bases between. CDR3 in DNA: TGCGCCAGCAGTGAACGGCGGGGTACCTACGAGCAGTACTTC. Its protein is CASSERRGTYEQYF.

V gene TRBV5-1 combines with J gene TRBJ2-3; 10 bases line up with TRBD2. The ends lost 4 bases at V and 5 bases at J; junction bases unmatched: 7. Germline V lookup: CDR1 SGHRS, CDR2 YFSETQ. This CDR3 is 15 amino acids long. The CDR3 nucleotides read TGCGCCAGCAGCCCCCAGCGGGGGGGAGGAGATACGCAGTATTTT. Its protein is CASSPQRGGGDTQYF.

The rearrangement links TRBV12-3 or TRBV12-4 to TRBJ1-2, with D perhaps matching TRBD1 (5 bases). The V gene lost 6 bases and the J gene lost 10 bases, with 18 bases spanning the gap. This CDR3 comprises 13 residues. The CDR3 region has the DNA TGTGCCAGCAGCCCAATCCTGGGACGGTCCTACACCTTC. The encoded protein is CASSPILGRSYTF.

Only a few counts were recorded for this clonotype. The chain uses TRBV5-1 and TRBJ1-1; tentative D call: TRBD1 (5 bases). Trimming stripped 4 bases from V and 7 bases from J, with 17 bases between. Germline CDR1 reads SGHRS; CDR2 reads YFSETQ. The CDR3 loop spans 14 amino acids. The CDR3 DNA reads as TGCGCCAGCAGCCAGGACACCGGGAGGTTTGAAGCTTTCTTT. This encodes CASSQDTGRFEAFF.

The rearrangement joins TRBV20-1 to TRBJ1-2; weak D call: TRBD1 (5 bases). CDR1 is DFQATT and CDR2 is SNEGSKA in the germline V gene (reference sequence). CDR3 size: 11 residues. V was trimmed by 4 bases and J by 8 bases, leaving 11 bases between them. The CDR3 here is CSATGGKGYTF. CDR3 sequence (DNA): TGCAGTGCTACCGGGGGGAAAGGCTACACCTTC.

This clonotype appeared a few times. The V call is TRBV6-1, the J call TRBJ2-2, with D perhaps matching TRBD1 (5 bases). V was clipped by 6 bases and J by 0 bases, with 11 bases between them. Germline-derived CDR1 and CDR2 are MNHNS and SASEGT. The CDR3 has 15 residues. For the CDR3, the DNA is TGTGCCAGCAGAAGAGACAGTGCGAACACCGGGGAGCTGTTTTTT. Amino acids: CASRRDSANTGELFF.

The V and J genes are TRBV20-1 and TRBJ2-7, with D unclear. The CDR3 totals 14 residues. Trimming took 5 bases from V and 2 from J, leaving 16 bases between them. From germline, CDR1 is DFQATT and CDR2 SNEGSKA (reference sequence). The CDR3, as DNA: TGCAGTGCTCGAAAAGGCGGTGGGGCCTACGAGCAGTACTTC. As protein: CSARKGGGAYEQYF.

The chain links TRBV6-5 to TRBJ1-1; a possible D gene is TRBD1 (6 bases). The germline V and J ends were trimmed by 3 bases and 4 bases, with 9 bases remaining between them. The CDR3 contains 13 residues. Germline V CDR1 and CDR2: MNHEY, SVGAGI. CDR3 sequence reads: CASSYRRGTEAFF. CDR3 DNA sequence: TGTGCCAGCAGTTATCGCAGGGGCACTGAAGCTTTCTTT.

The rearrangement links TRBV20-1 to TRBJ2-3, with 12 bases aligning to TRBD2. V lost 5 bases, J lost 4 bases, and 4 bases stayed unmatched. The germline CDR1 and CDR2 sequences are DFQATT and SNEGSKA (reference sequence). The CDR3 contains 14 residues. CDR3 DNA sequence: TGCAGTGCTGAGACTAGCGGGAGTGCAGATACGCAGTATTTT. Translating gives CSAETSGSADTQYF.